A selection of T cell receptor beta chains follows, all from one sample in a study of technical replicates of blood from a few donors. TCRdb's copy holds only in-frame clones and misses some; the assay was immunoSEQ multiplex PCR. The sample yields 35,000 to 50,000 clones, around 96% seen once. The source material was T cells isolated from PBMCs. The source of these receptors is a human donor in good health. CDR3s include the opening cysteine and the closing phenylalanine or tryptophan. The D gene is left open where the match is weak. Clone sizes are given selectively: once, few, many, or a class where the clone is expanded.

clone_size	v_call	j_call	d_call	cdr3_aa	cdr3_nt
.	TRBV7-9	TRBJ1-4	.	CASSLSGSSEKLFF	TGTGCCAGCAGCTTATCAGGCTCCTCTGAAAAACTGTTTTTT
once	TRBV10-2	TRBJ2-7	TRBD2	CAITSGSTYEQYF	TGCGCCATCACTAGCGGGTCTACCTACGAGCAGTACTTC
.	TRBV2	TRBJ2-7	.	CASSEAPGVLYEQYF	TGTGCCAGCAGTGAAGCTCCGGGAGTTCTCTACGAGCAGTACTTC
.	TRBV4-1	TRBJ2-1	.	CASSQSEGGPPYNEQFF	TGCGCCAGCAGCCAATCAGAGGGCGGTCCCCCCTACAATGAGCAGTTCTTC
.	TRBV19	TRBJ1-1	TRBD1	CASSTAGTGVTEAFF	TGTGCCAGTAGTACCGCCGGGACAGGGGTCACTGAAGCTTTCTTT
.	TRBV28	TRBJ1-1	.	CASSFYETEAFF	TGTGCCAGCAGTTTCTATGAGACTGAAGCTTTCTTT
.	TRBV5-1	TRBJ2-1	.	CASSWGRDNNEQFF	TGCGCCAGCAGCTGGGGCAGGGATAACAATGAGCAGTTCTTC
.	TRBV11-3	TRBJ1-2	TRBD1	CASSLRTGNPGYTF	TGTGCCAGCAGCTTAAGGACAGGGAATCCCGGCTACACCTTC
.	TRBV7-8	TRBJ1-1	TRBD1	CASSLPTGDKAFF	TGTGCCAGCAGCTTGCCGACAGGGGACAAAGCTTTCTTT
.	TRBV27	TRBJ1-2	TRBD1	CASSPRQGYGYTF	TGTGCCAGCAGTCCCAGACAGGGCTATGGCTACACCTTC
.	TRBV7-9	TRBJ2-3	.	CASSLGASTDTQYF	TGTGCCAGCAGCTTAGGGGCGAGCACAGATACGCAGTATTTT
once	TRBV7-8	TRBJ2-7	.	CASSLRPHYEQYF	TGTGCCAGCAGCTTACGCCCACATTACGAGCAGTACTTC
.	TRBV4-1	TRBJ2-2	.	CASRPLAVNTGELFF	TGCGCCAGCAGACCGCTCGCGGTGAACACCGGGGAGCTGTTTTTT
.	TRBV6-6	TRBJ1-3	.	CASSNLDRTGNTIYF	TGTGCCAGCAGTAACCTTGACAGGACTGGAAACACCATATATTTT
.	TRBV14	TRBJ2-7	TRBD1	CASSAGTGKYEQYF	TGTGCCAGCAGCGCGGGGACAGGCAAGTACGAGCAGTACTTC
.	TRBV11-1	TRBJ2-3	TRBD2	CASTWDYSRDTQYF	TGTGCCAGCACCTGGGACTACTCCAGGGATACGCAGTATTTT
.	TRBV28	TRBJ2-2	.	CASSPLAISTGELFF	TGTGCCAGCAGCCCCTTAGCGATTAGCACCGGGGAGCTGTTTTTT
.	TRBV19	TRBJ2-7	TRBD1	CASSSRDRASEQYF	TGTGCCAGTAGTTCCCGGGACAGGGCGTCCGAGCAGTACTTC
.	TRBV9	TRBJ2-7	.	CASSLGISGEQYF	TGTGCCAGCAGCCTAGGAATATCGGGAGAGCAGTACTTC
.	TRBV6-5	TRBJ2-5	.	CASTLRSWDKTQYF	TGTGCCAGCACCCTTAGATCTTGGGACAAGACCCAGTACTTC
.	TRBV6-5	TRBJ2-7	TRBD1	CASSYLSTGVHEQYF	TGTGCCAGCAGTTACTTGTCGACAGGGGTTCACGAGCAGTACTTC
.	TRBV6-5	TRBJ1-2	.	CASSYSAGASGYTF	TGTGCCAGCAGTTACTCCGCAGGGGCGAGCGGCTACACCTTC
.	TRBV7-2	TRBJ2-7	.	CASSLVAAFYEQYF	TGTGCCAGCAGCTTAGTAGCGGCGTTTTACGAGCAGTACTTC
once	TRBV6-5	TRBJ2-7	.	CASKIRRESYEQYF	TGTGCCAGCAAAATCAGGAGGGAAAGCTACGAGCAGTACTTC
.	TRBV27	TRBJ2-1	TRBD2	CASKRGSSYNEQFF	TGTGCCAGCAAGCGCGGGAGCTCCTACAATGAGCAGTTCTTC
.	TRBV7-8	TRBJ1-4	.	CASSHRATTNEKLFF	TGTGCCAGCAGCCACAGGGCTACAACTAATGAAAAACTGTTTTTT
.	TRBV28	TRBJ1-1	.	CASSLQGARTEAFF	TGTGCCAGCAGCCTACAGGGTGCCAGGACTGAAGCTTTCTTT
.	TRBV19	TRBJ1-1	.	CASSPYSGNTEAFF	TGTGCCAGTAGTCCGTACTCGGGGAACACTGAAGCTTTCTTT
.	TRBV7-9	TRBJ2-7	.	CASSTAGETNEQYF	TGTGCCAGCAGCACAGCAGGGGAAACGAACGAGCAGTACTTC
.	TRBV6-6	TRBJ1-1	.	CASSLDSPEAFF	TGTGCCAGCAGCCTTGACAGCCCTGAGGCTTTCTTT
.	TRBV27	TRBJ2-3	.	CASRTTSTDTQYF	TGTGCCAGCCGGACTACTAGCACAGATACGCAGTATTTT
.	TRBV15	TRBJ2-3	TRBD2	CATSRALAGDPDTQYF	TGTGCCACCAGCAGAGCACTAGCGGGAGATCCAGATACGCAGTATTTT
once	TRBV10-3	TRBJ1-2	.	CATGVGGYTF	TGTGCCACAGGGGTCGGTGGCTACACCTTC